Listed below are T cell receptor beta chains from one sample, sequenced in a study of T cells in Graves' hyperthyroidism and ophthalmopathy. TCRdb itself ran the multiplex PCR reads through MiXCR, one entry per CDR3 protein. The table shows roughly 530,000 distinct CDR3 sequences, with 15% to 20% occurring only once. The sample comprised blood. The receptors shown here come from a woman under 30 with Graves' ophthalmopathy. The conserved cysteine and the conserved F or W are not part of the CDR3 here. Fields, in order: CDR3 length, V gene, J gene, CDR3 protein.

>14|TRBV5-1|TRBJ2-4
ASSPGELLAKNIQY
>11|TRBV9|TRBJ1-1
ASSGPGLTEAF
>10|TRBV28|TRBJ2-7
ASSFSYIEQY
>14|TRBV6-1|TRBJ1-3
ASSSLWSSQGVTIY
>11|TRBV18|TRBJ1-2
ASSPQRDSGYT
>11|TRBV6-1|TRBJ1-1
ASSETGGSEAF
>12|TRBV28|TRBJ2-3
ASTPTGEEDTQY
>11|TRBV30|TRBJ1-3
AWIAGGGNTIY
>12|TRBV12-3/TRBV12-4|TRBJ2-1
ASSFPGGLQEQF
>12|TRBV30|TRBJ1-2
AWSAPDFGYGYT
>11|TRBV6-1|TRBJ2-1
ASSPTVYNEQF
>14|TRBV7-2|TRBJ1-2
ASSLVRRVSSYGYT
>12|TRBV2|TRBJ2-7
ASGTSGSSYEQY
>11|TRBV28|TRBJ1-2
ASSSQGISGYT
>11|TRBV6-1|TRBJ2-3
ASRPLSTDTQY
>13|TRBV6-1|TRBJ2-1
ASSEMGGGGNEQF
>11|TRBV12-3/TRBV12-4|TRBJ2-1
ASSFGLYNEQF
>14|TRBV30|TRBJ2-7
AWNLVAGGGDYEQY
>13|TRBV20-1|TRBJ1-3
SALTDRFSGNTIY
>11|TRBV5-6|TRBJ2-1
ASSLGGGEEQF
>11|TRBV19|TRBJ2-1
ASSLDSIGEQF
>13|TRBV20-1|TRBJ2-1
SARDPRLAGDEQF
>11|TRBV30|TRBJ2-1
AWNRAFGNEQF
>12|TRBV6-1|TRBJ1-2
ASSEVVGAYGYT
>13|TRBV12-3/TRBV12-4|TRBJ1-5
ASRDEHGGNQPQH
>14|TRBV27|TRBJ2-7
ASSLEWGENSYEQY
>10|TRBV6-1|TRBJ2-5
ATRDFQETQY